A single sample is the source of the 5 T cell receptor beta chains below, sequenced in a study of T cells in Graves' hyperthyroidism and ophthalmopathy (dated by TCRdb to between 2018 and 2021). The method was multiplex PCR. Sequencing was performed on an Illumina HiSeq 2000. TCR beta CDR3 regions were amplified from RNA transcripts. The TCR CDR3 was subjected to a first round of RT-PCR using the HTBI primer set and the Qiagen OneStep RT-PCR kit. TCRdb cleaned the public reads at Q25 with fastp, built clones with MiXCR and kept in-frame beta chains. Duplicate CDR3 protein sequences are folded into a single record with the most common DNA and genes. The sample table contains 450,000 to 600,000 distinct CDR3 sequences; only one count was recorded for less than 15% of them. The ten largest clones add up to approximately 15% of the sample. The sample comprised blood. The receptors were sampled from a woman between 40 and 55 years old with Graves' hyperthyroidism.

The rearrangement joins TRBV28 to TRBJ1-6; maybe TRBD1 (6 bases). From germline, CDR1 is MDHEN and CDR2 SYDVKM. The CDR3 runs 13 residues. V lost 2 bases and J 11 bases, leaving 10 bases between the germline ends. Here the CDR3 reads CASSLGGGTPLHF. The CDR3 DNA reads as TGTGCCAGCAGTTTAGGGGGGGGCACACCCCTCCACTTT.

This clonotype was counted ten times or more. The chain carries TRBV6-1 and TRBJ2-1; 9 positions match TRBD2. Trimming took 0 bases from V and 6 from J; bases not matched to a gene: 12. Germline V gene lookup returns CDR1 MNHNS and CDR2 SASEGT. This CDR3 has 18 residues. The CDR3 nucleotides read TGTGCCAGCAGTGAAGCACCTTGGCCGGGACTAGCTCGCAATGAGCAGTTCTTC. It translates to CASSEAPWPGLARNEQFF.

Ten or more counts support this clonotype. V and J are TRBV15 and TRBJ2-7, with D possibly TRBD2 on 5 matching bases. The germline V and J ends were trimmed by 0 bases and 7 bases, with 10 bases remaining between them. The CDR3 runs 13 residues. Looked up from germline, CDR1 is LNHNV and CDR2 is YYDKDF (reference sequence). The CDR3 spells CATSREEAREQYF. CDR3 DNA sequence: TGTGCCACCAGCAGAGAGGAGGCGAGGGAGCAGTACTTC. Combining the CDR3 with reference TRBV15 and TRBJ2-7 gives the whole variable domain DAMVIQNPRYQVTQFGKPVTLSCSQTLNHNVMYWYQQKSSQAPKLLFHYYDKDFNNEADTPDNFQSRRPNTSFCFLDIRSPGLGDTAMYLCATSREEAREQYFGPGTRLTVT.

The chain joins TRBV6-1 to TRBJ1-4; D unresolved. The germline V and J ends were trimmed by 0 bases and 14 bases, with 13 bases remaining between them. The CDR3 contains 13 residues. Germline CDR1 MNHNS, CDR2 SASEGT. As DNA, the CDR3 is TGTGCCAGCAGTGAAGCGGGCCCAGAACATCTGTTTTTT. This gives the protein CASSEAGPEHLFF.

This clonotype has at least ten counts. CDR3 DNA sequence: TGCGCCAGCAGCTCCGACTTAGCGGCCTCCTACGAGCAGTACTTC. This codes for CASSSDLAASYEQYF. The gene calls are TRBV5-1 and TRBJ2-7; D is perhaps TRBD2 (6 bases). Germline V gives CDR1 SGHRS, CDR2 YFSETQ. The V end lost 3 bases, the J end lost 0 bases, and 13 bases lay between the germline ends. The CDR3 contains 15 residues.